This T cell receptor beta chain was observed in a study of T-cell memory formation after mild COVID-19. Study at large: TCR clusters were largely donor specific. Study-wide findings and caveats: Nothing showed for sure that second-wave clones peaking on day 37 were SARS-CoV-2 specific. Contracting CD4+ clones were located mainly in CM and EM, and CD8+ clones in EMRA.

This clonotype was seen a few times. Its antigen is not known. The CDR3 length is 13 residues. CDR1 SGHTA and CDR2 FQGTGA come from the germline V gene. V was clipped by 2 bases and J by 5 bases, with 7 bases between them. A single record per CDR3 protein comes from TCRdb applying MiXCR to the 5' RACE reads. This sample carries 75,000 to 90,000 distinct CDR3 sequences, about 15% of them seen once, and the ten largest clones take about 31%. The sequencing sample was made of PBMCs or a T cell subset sorted from them (not recorded which). This chain connects TRBV7-3 to TRBJ2-1, with unresolved D. The clonotype originates from an adult woman who had mild COVID-19 (a few samples of this study predate the infection). Cell type and time point are not known. The CDR3 nucleotides are TGTGCCAGCAGCTTAGGTTGGAACAATGAGCAGTTCTTC. It encodes CASSLGWNNEQFF.